What follows are 20 T cell receptor beta chains derived from one specimen sequenced in a study of cytomegalovirus exposure and HLA in healthy donors. Primers included in the PCR were 60 Vbeta and 13 Jbeta primers. Repertoires were generated with immunoSEQ multiplex PCR, while TCRdb's copy carries only in-frame clones and drops some. The sample has 95,000 to 110,000 clones, around 76% seen once. The sequenced sample was PBMCs. These receptors originate from a young man in good health and CMV-seronegative.

This chain connects TRBV19 to TRBJ2-3; maybe TRBD2 (6 bases). Germline CDR1 and CDR2: LNHDA and SQIVND (reference sequence). V lost 3 bases and J lost 0, with 7 bases in between. This CDR3 is built from 14 residues. The CDR3 DNA sequence: TGTGCCAGTAGTATCGGGACTAGCACAGATACGCAGTATTTT. It encodes CASSIGTSTDTQYF. Together with reference TRBV19 and TRBJ2-3, the CDR3 gives the full variable domain: DGGITQSPKYLFRKEGQNVTLSCEQNLNHDAMYWYRQDPGQGLRLIYYSQIVNDFQKGDIAEGYSVSREKKESFPLTVTSAQKNPTAFYLCASSIGTSTDTQYFGPGTRLTVL.

This clone was counted a few times. J is TRBJ1-5 and V is TRBV7-9; 7 nucleotides match TRBD1. This CDR3 spans 14 amino acids. The germline gives CDR1 SEHNR, CDR2 FQNEAQ (reference sequence). V trimming: 1 base; J trimming: 9 bases; junction bases outside the gene matches: 6. In DNA form, the CDR3 reads TGTGCCAGCAGCTTAGGACAGGGCAATGGGCCCCAGCATTTT. This translates into CASSLGQGNGPQHF.

This clone has only one observation. The chain links TRBV7-6 to TRBJ1-1; D remains unclear. Per germline, CDR1 SGHVS and CDR2 FNYEAQ. The CDR3 runs 11 residues. V was shortened by 1 base and J by 6 bases, with 3 bases between the two germline ends. In DNA, the CDR3 is TGTGCCAGCAGCTTAGTAGCTGAAGCTTTCTTT. As protein: CASSLVAEAFF.

V gene TRBV18 combines with J gene TRBJ1-1; 9 nucleotides align to TRBD1. Trimming removed 5 bases from V and 8 bases from J; junction bases left unmatched: 6. CDR1 and CDR2 from the germline V gene are KGHSH and LQKENI. The length of the CDR3 is 13 residues. CDR3 nucleotides: TGTGCCAGCTCAGAAGGACAGGGGTGGGAAGCTTTCTTT. Its translation is CASSEGQGWEAFF.

The J gene is TRBJ1-1, the V gene TRBV9; TRBD1 matches at 7 bases. The CDR3 consists of 15 residues. Germline lookup yields CDR1 SGDLS and CDR2 YYNGEE. V was pared by 1 base and J by 3 bases, with 6 bases of the junction left unmatched. CDR3 nucleotides: TGTGCCAGCAGCGTAAGTACAGGGGTTGACACTGAAGCTTTCTTT. This encodes CASSVSTGVDTEAFF.

This CDR3 is CASNVAGADTGELFF. CDR3 in DNA: TGCGCCAGCAACGTTGCGGGGGCTGACACCGGGGAGCTGTTTTTT. V usage is TRBV5-1 and J usage is TRBJ2-2, with D possibly being TRBD2 (7 bases). There are 15 residues in the CDR3. Germline CDR1 SGHRS, CDR2 YFSETQ. V was shortened by 6 bases and J by 3 bases, with 15 bases between the two germline ends.

This clone was seen a handful of times. This sequence joins TRBV6-5 and TRBJ1-5; tentative D call: TRBD1 (6 bases). Germline V gives CDR1 MNHEY, CDR2 SVGAGI. This CDR3 is built from 14 residues. Trimming took 6 bases from V and 0 from J, leaving 9 bases between them. The CDR3 loop is CASRAGASNQPQHF. The DNA for the CDR3 is TGTGCCAGCAGGGCAGGGGCTAGCAATCAGCCCCAGCATTTT.

The chain is built from TRBV29-1 and TRBJ1-2, with D unresolved. CDR1 and CDR2 from the germline V gene are SQVTM and ANQGSEA. Deletions cut 0 bases from V and 4 bases from J, with 9 bases between. The CDR3 length is 13 residues. The CDR3, as DNA: TGCAGCGTTGAAGATCAGGCAGGCTATGGCTACACCTTC. Its protein product is CSVEDQAGYGYTF.

The V gene is TRBV5-1, the J gene TRBJ2-5; possible D gene TRBD1, 6 bases. Trimming stripped 2 bases from V and 3 bases from J, with 14 bases between. CDR1 is SGHRS, CDR2 YFSETQ, per germline. The CDR3 runs 15 residues. In nucleotides, the CDR3 is TGCGCCAGCAGCTTTACAGGGCCCCCCAAAGAGACCCAGTACTTC. The encoded protein is CASSFTGPPKETQYF.

V gene TRBV11-2 combines with J gene TRBJ2-7; weak D call: TRBD2 (6 bases). The V gene's germline CDR1 is SGHAT and CDR2 FQNNGV. Trimming pared 5 bases from V and 2 bases from J, leaving 19 bases between. This CDR3 contains 16 residues. The DNA of the CDR3 is TGTGCCAGCAGCCTCGCTGGGGGGTTACTAACCTACGAGCAGTACTTC. Its translation: CASSLAGGLLTYEQYF.

This clone has more than one count but fewer than ten. The chain couples TRBV4-3 to TRBJ1-1, with a possible D match to TRBD1 (5 bases). The CDR3 covers 14 residues. Trimming cost V 0 bases and J 5 bases, with 10 bases left between them. Germline assignment: CDR1 LGHNA and CDR2 YSLEER. CDR3 sequence (DNA): TGCGCCAGCAGCCAAGACGGGCGGGGGACTGAAGCTTTCTTT. Translated, it gives CASSQDGRGTEAFF.

This clone has only a few counts. J is TRBJ2-1 and V is TRBV10-1, with D perhaps TRBD1 (5 bases). The CDR3 totals 17 residues. Trimming took 6 bases from V and 3 from J, leaving 21 bases between them. Germline lookup yields CDR1 WNHNN and CDR2 SYGVQD (reference sequence). Here the CDR3 reads CASSQGPARWNYNEQFF. CDR3 nucleotides: TGCGCCAGCAGCCAGGGCCCTGCTAGGTGGAACTACAATGAGCAGTTCTTC.

This rearrangement joins TRBV18 to TRBJ2-1, with 14 positions matching TRBD2. The length of the CDR3 is 16 residues. Trimming cost V 2 bases and J 14 bases; bases outside gene matches: 11. The V gene's germline CDR1 is KGHSH and CDR2 LQKENI. The DNA of the CDR3 is TGTGCCAGCTCACCAGGACTAGCGGGGGGCCCGTTCCTGGAGTTCTTC. Translating it yields CASSPGLAGGPFLEFF.

This clone appeared once. The V call is TRBV9, the J call TRBJ2-7; the match to TRBD2 covers 11 bases. J gave up 0 bases and V 0 bases, and 5 bases lay outside the gene matches. The CDR3 is 17 residues long. CDR1 SGDLS and CDR2 YYNGEE come from the germline V gene. This CDR3 reads CASSVGGLAGSSYEQYF. In nucleotides, the CDR3 is TGTGCCAGCAGCGTAGGTGGACTAGCGGGTTCCTCCTACGAGCAGTACTTC.

The V call is TRBV4-1, the J call TRBJ2-7, with no clear D. CDR3 length: 13 residues. The germline V gene encodes CDR1 MGHRA and CDR2 YSYEKL. Trimming left V 0 bases short and J 7 bases short, with 10 bases between. CDR3 amino acids: CASSQESPREQYF. The CDR3 DNA reads as TGCGCCAGCAGCCAAGAGTCCCCCCGGGAGCAGTACTTC.

This clone showed up just once. The V call is TRBV7-9, the J call TRBJ2-3; D remains ambiguous. This CDR3 has 13 residues. Per the germline V gene, CDR1 is SEHNR and CDR2 is FQNEAQ (reference sequence). V lost 1 base to trimming and J lost 5 bases, with 7 bases between them. The CDR3 region is CASSLDGGDTQYF. DNA of the CDR3: TGTGCCAGCAGCTTAGACGGCGGAGATACGCAGTATTTT.

The CDR3 here is CASSEDRGRDIQYF. CDR3 DNA sequence: TGTGCCAGCAGTGAAGACAGGGGGCGAGACATTCAGTACTTC. This sequence joins TRBV2 and TRBJ2-4; 9 bases agree with TRBD1. The CDR3 consists of 14 residues. Germline V gene data show CDR1 as SNHLY and CDR2 as FYNNEI. V lost 1 base to trimming and J lost 8 bases; unmatched junction nucleotides: 3. Full variable domain (missing parts from reference TRBV2 and TRBJ2-4): EPEVTQTPSHQVTQMGQEVILRCVPISNHLYFYWYRQILGQKVEFLVSFYNNEISEKSEIFDDQFSVERPDGSNFTLKIRSTKLEDSAMYFCASSEDRGRDIQYFGAGTRLSVL.

This rearrangement joins TRBV7-3 to TRBJ1-1, with a tentative D call TRBD1 (5 bases). Germline V lookup: CDR1 SGHTA, CDR2 FQGTGA. With 0 bases removed from V and 6 bases from J, the gap between germline ends came to 14 bases. CDR3 length: 15 residues. CDR3 region: CASSLTGAGWAEAFF. CDR3 DNA sequence: TGTGCCAGCAGCTTAACGGGCGCAGGGTGGGCTGAAGCTTTCTTT.

This rearrangement joins TRBV6-4 to TRBJ2-2; D not certain. The CDR3 consists of 13 residues. The germline V gene encodes CDR1 MRHNA and CDR2 SNTAGT. V was shortened by 3 bases and J by 5 bases, with 7 bases between the two germline ends. CDR3 in DNA: TGTGCCAGCAGTGAGGTCGGTACCGGGGAGCTGTTTTTT. Its translation is CASSEVGTGELFF.

The chain couples TRBV10-3 to TRBJ1-1; 7 nucleotides align to TRBD1. This CDR3 is built from 15 residues. Germline V gene lookup returns CDR1 ENHRY and CDR2 SYGVKD. Trimming took 3 bases from V and 1 from J; bases not matched to a gene: 5. CDR3 protein: CAISDRGDTNTEAFF. The CDR3, as DNA: TGTGCCATCAGTGACAGGGGGGACACGAACACTGAAGCTTTCTTT.